These T cell receptor beta chains were read from a single sample in a study of spatial heterogeneity in lung cancer. TCRdb independently ran MiXCR on the 5' RACE reads; one entry per CDR3 protein. Of fewer than 150,000 distinct CDR3 sequences in the sample, 9.5% to 14% were seen once. Sequenced here: PBMCs, sampled at follow-up. Receptors were obtained from a female donor with early-stage non-small cell lung cancer. CDR3s include the opening cysteine and the closing phenylalanine or tryptophan. The order of the fields is V gene, clone size, D gene, J gene, CDR3 length, CDR3 DNA, CDR3 protein. A D gene is named only where the DNA matches it firmly. Clone size is not always given. Where it is, it says once, few, many or a class for expanded clones.

TRBV10-3,NA,NA,TRBJ2-5,14,TGTGCCATCAGTGAGTCGATAGTTCGGGAGACCCAGTACTTC,CAISESIVRETQYF
TRBV30,few,TRBD2,TRBJ2-3,16,TGTGCCTGGAGTAAGGGTCTGACTAGCGCAAAAGATACGCAGTATTTT,CAWSKGLTSAKDTQYF
TRBV29-1,few,NA,TRBJ2-3,14,TGCAGCGTTGGGACGGGGTCTAGCACAGATACGCAGTATTTT,CSVGTGSSTDTQYF
TRBV5-1,NA,TRBD2,TRBJ2-1,15,TGCGCCAGCAGCTCCCAACTAGCGGGACCAAATGAGCAGTTCTTC,CASSSQLAGPNEQFF
TRBV9,NA,TRBD1,TRBJ1-2,16,TGTGCCAGCAGCCCTTCACCCACCGGGACAGGATATGGCTACACCTTC,CASSPSPTGTGYGYTF
TRBV7-9,few,TRBD2,TRBJ2-1,16,TGTGCCAGCAGCCTGCTTGGCGGGAGGGCCGGCAATGAGCAGTTCTTC,CASSLLGGRAGNEQFF
TRBV25-1,NA,TRBD2,TRBJ2-1,15,TGTGCCAGCAGTGGAGGCCTAGCGGGTTACAATGAGCAGTTCTTC,CASSGGLAGYNEQFF
TRBV6-2/TRBV6-3,NA,TRBD1,TRBJ1-5,14,TGTGCCAGCAGTTATGGGACAGACAATCAGCCCCAGCATTTT,CASSYGTDNQPQHF
TRBV7-2,many,NA,TRBJ1-1,12,TGTGCCAGCAGCTACGGGAACACTGAAGCTTTCTTT,CASSYGNTEAFF
TRBV7-8,once,TRBD1,TRBJ1-2,16,TGTGCCAGCAGCACTAGGCCGGGACAGGGTAACTATGGCTACACCTTC,CASSTRPGQGNYGYTF
TRBV4-1,few,TRBD2,TRBJ2-1,17,TGCGCCAGCAGCCAAGGGTTCCTTCGCGGGAGTAGGGATGAGCAGTTCTTC,CASSQGFLRGSRDEQFF
TRBV3-1,NA,NA,TRBJ1-1,14,TGTGCCAGCAGACGGACAGAAGCGAACACTGAAGCTTTCTTT,CASRRTEANTEAFF
TRBV24-1,NA,NA,TRBJ2-1,13,TGTGCCACCAGTGCCAAAATCTACAATGAGCAGTTCTTC,CATSAKIYNEQFF
TRBV12-3/TRBV12-4,NA,NA,TRBJ1-4,14,TGTGCCAGCAGTTTACGGGGTCTAGTTGAAAAACTGTTTTTT,CASSLRGLVEKLFF
TRBV27,many,TRBD2,TRBJ2-1,15,TGTGCCAGCAGTTTAAGGACTAGCTCCTACAATGAGCAGTTCTTC,CASSLRTSSYNEQFF
TRBV28,NA,NA,TRBJ2-1,16,TGTGCCAGCAGTTTAGGCCCTAGCGTCTCCTACAATGAGCAGTTCTTC,CASSLGPSVSYNEQFF
TRBV6-5,NA,NA,TRBJ2-3,14,TGTGCCAGCAGTTACTCAGGGCGCACAGATACGCAGTATTTT,CASSYSGRTDTQYF
TRBV20-1,few,NA,TRBJ2-4,17,TGCAGTGCTAGATATCAGCCTCGCAGATTAGCCAAAAACATTCAGTACTTC,CSARYQPRRLAKNIQYF